Each of the 11 T cell receptor beta chains below was sequenced from the same sample in a study of blood T cells in healthy people across ages. For the second PCR, which ran for roughly 6 to 12 cycles, a sample-barcoded 5' primer and a J-beta primer mix were used. One entry per CDR3 protein results from TCRdb running MiXCR on the 5' RACE reads. The sample records around 1,000,000 distinct CDR3 sequences, about two fifths being singletons. The specimen was blood. All receptors derive from a man in his late teens or twenties in good health.

The chain recombines TRBV20-1 with TRBJ1-6; unclear D gene. This CDR3 contains 14 residues. From germline, CDR1 is DFQATT and CDR2 SNEGSKA (reference sequence). V lost 1 base, J lost 11 bases, and 15 bases lay in between. The DNA for the CDR3 is TGCAGTGCTAGAGTTGGTCCTTCCCGAGCACCCCTCCACTTT. It encodes CSARVGPSRAPLHF.

The table lists this clonotype with a few counts. The chain has TRBV20-1 and TRBJ2-5; a possible D gene is TRBD1 (6 bases). Germline V gene sequence: CDR1 DFQATT, CDR2 SNEGSKA (reference sequence). Trimming took 6 bases from V and 11 from J, leaving 25 bases between them. The CDR3 runs 14 residues. CDR3 sequence reads: CSAIDRPRMEEQYF. For the CDR3, the DNA is TGCAGTGCAATCGACAGGCCTCGGATGGAGGAACAGTACTTC.

The J gene is TRBJ2-7, the V gene TRBV6-6; 7 bases are a match to TRBD2. CDR3 size: 16 residues. Germline trimming cut 5 bases from V and 3 bases from J; bases unmatched to any gene: 13. Germline-derived CDR1 and CDR2 are MNHNY and SVGAGI (reference sequence). The CDR3 spells CASSLRSGVSNYEQYF. In DNA form, the CDR3 reads TGTGCCAGCAGTCTCCGGAGCGGGGTTTCTAACTACGAGCAGTACTTC.

The table lists this clonotype with a few counts. This chain connects TRBV5-1 to TRBJ2-3; TRBD2 is a possible D gene (5 bases). The CDR3 runs 14 residues. Germline V gene lookup returns CDR1 SGHRS and CDR2 YFSETQ. Trimming removed 0 bases from V and 5 bases from J, with 10 bases in between. Here the CDR3 DNA reads TGCGCCAGCAGCTTGGCGGAGGACGGAGATACGCAGTATTTT. Encoded protein: CASSLAEDGDTQYF.

This clonotype was found a few times. V usage is TRBV7-6 and J usage is TRBJ2-1; weak D call: TRBD2 (5 bases). V was trimmed by 5 bases and J by 7 bases, leaving 12 bases between them. The CDR3 has 13 residues. CDR1 SGHVS and CDR2 FNYEAQ come from the germline V gene. The CDR3 here is CASSVPPGNEQFF. The CDR3 nucleotides read TGTGCCAGCAGCGTTCCTCCGGGAAATGAGCAGTTCTTC.

The chain joins TRBV27 to TRBJ1-1, with D possibly matching TRBD1 (5 bases). The CDR3 sequence is 16 residues long. V lost 3 bases, J lost 3 bases, and 17 bases lay in between. CDR1 is MNHEY, CDR2 SMNVEV, per germline (reference sequence). The DNA for the CDR3 is TGTGCCAGCAGTTTTCTGCCGGACACCGTGGACACTGAAGCTTTCTTT. It translates to CASSFLPDTVDTEAFF.

The V gene is TRBV3-1, the J gene TRBJ1-2; unclear D gene. Between the trimmed V and J ends, which lost 0 bases and 9 bases, there was a span of 11 bases. The CDR3 is 13 amino acids. The germline CDR1 and CDR2 sequences are LGHDT and YNNKEL (reference sequence). For the CDR3, the DNA is TGTGCCAGCAGCCAAGATGAAGTCTCTCGCTACACCTTC. Protein product: CASSQDEVSRYTF.

This clonotype occurred once. The chain employs TRBV28 and TRBJ1-6, with D possibly matching TRBD1 (6 bases). Between the trimmed V and J ends, which lost 5 bases and 2 bases, there was a span of 10 bases. The CDR3 has 15 amino acids. Germline assignment: CDR1 MDHEN and CDR2 SYDVKM. CDR3 coding DNA: TGTGCCAGCAGTGTTCAGGGGACCTATAATTCACCCCTCCACTTT. Translated, it gives CASSVQGTYNSPLHF.

The chain employs TRBV28 and TRBJ2-1; 7 bases are a match to TRBD1. Germline trimming cut 5 bases from V and 3 bases from J; bases unmatched to any gene: 4. The germline V gene has CDR1 MDHEN and CDR2 SYDVKM. The CDR3 extends over 14 amino acids. The CDR3 loop is CASSHGQDYNEQFF. The CDR3 coding sequence is TGTGCCAGCAGTCACGGACAGGACTACAATGAGCAGTTCTTC.

This chain uses TRBV7-9 with TRBJ1-5; TRBD1 might be the D (6 bases). Germline CDR1 is SEHNR and CDR2 is FQNEAQ (reference sequence). The CDR3 has 13 residues. Trimming removed 7 bases at V and 7 bases at J, with 14 bases between. In DNA form, the CDR3 reads TGTGCCAGCACCCGCAAACAGGGACAGCCCCAGCATTTT. Protein product: CASTRKQGQPQHF.

This chain connects TRBV12-3 or TRBV12-4 to TRBJ2-1, with D possibly matching TRBD1 (5 bases). This CDR3 is built from 14 residues. Trimming removed 5 bases from V and 6 bases from J, with 14 bases in between. The CDR3 bases are TGTGCCAGCAGTCAAACGACAGCCTGCAATGAGCAGTTCTTC. It encodes CASSQTTACNEQFF.